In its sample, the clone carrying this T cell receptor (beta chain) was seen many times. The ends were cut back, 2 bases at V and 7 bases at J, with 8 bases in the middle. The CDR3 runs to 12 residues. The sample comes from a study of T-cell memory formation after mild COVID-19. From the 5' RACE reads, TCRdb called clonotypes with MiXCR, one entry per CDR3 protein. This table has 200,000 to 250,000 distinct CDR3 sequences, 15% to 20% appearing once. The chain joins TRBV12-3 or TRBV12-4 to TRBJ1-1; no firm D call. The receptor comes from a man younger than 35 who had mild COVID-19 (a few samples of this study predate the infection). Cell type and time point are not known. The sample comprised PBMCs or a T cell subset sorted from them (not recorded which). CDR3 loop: CASSLLNGEAFF. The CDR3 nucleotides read TGTGCCAGCAGTTTATTAAATGGTGAAGCTTTCTTT.